The clone carrying this T cell receptor beta chain was detected only a few times. This sample was included in a study of T-cell reconstitution after alpha-beta-depleted transplantation in children. Unmatched junction bases numbered 9, after V lost 6 bases and J lost 7 bases. Germline V gene data show CDR1 as MNHEY and CDR2 as SMNVEV (reference sequence). The CDR3 consists of 14 residues. Unique molecular identifiers were used in preparing the TCRbeta library. TCRdb reprocessed the PCR reads via MiXCR and lists one record per CDR3 protein. The sample yields 490,000 or so distinct CDR3 sequences, around 13% seen once.

Here the sequenced sample was PBMCs from the stem cell graft donor, taken from the stem cell graft. The V gene is TRBV27, the J gene TRBJ1-1, with 9 bases fitting TRBD1. The clonotype was recovered from a human donor who donated a stem cell graft to a child with combined immunodeficiency. CDR3: CASSRDRERVEAFF. CDR3 nucleotides: TGTGCCAGCAGCCGGGACAGGGAAAGAGTTGAAGCTTTCTTT.